A single sample is the source of the 28 T cell receptor beta chains below, sequenced in a study of OX40 agonist ivuxolimab in advanced cancers. The method behind the library was the immunoSEQ multiplex PCR assay. Held by TCRdb, this immuneACCESS table contains in-frame sequences only and omits some clones. Under half of the omission traces to an unresolved V gene where checked; the cause of the rest is unknown. The sample profile shows roughly 68,000 clones; roughly nine tenths of them were found once. The biggest ten clones account for 3% to 4% of the sample. Sequencing used CD4+ or CD8+ T cells sorted from blood, obtained in a trial of the OX40 agonist ivuxolimab. All receptors derive from an adult with an advanced solid tumor such as melanoma, head and neck, liver or kidney cancer.

J is TRBJ2-7 and V is TRBV6-5; TRBD2 agrees at 9 bases. The CDR3 extends over 14 amino acids. The trim removed 7 bases at V and 3 bases at J, leaving 7 bases unmatched. Germline V gives CDR1 MNHEY, CDR2 SVGAGI. DNA of the CDR3: TGTGCCAGCACCCCGGGACTAGCAAACTACGAGCAGTACTTC. This sequence encodes CASTPGLANYEQYF.

The chain uses TRBV18 and TRBJ1-5; D remains ambiguous. Germline V lookup: CDR1 KGHSH, CDR2 LQKENI. The V end was cut by 4 bases, the J end by 1 base, with 5 bases between. The CDR3 has 13 amino acids. CDR3 amino acids: CASSLESNQPQHF. In DNA, the CDR3 is TGTGCCAGCTCACTGGAAAGCAATCAGCCCCAGCATTTT.

The chain uses TRBV21-1 and TRBJ1-5; the listed D gene, TRBD1, was not tested against the DNA. TRBV21-1 corresponds to a pseudogene. The CDR3 spans 16 residues. This chain's CDR3 is CAIMRGLLLSNQPQHF. In DNA form, the CDR3 reads TGTGCCATTATGAGGGGGCTACTACTTAGCAATCAGCCCCAGCATTTT.

The V call is TRBV18, the J call TRBJ2-1; D is possibly TRBD2 (6 bases). The CDR3 is 15 residues long. V lost 2 bases and J 3 bases, leaving 11 bases between the germline ends. Germline CDR1 KGHSH, CDR2 LQKENI. The chain's CDR3 is CASSPTGGIYNEQFF. CDR3 sequence (DNA): TGTGCCAGCTCACCAACCGGGGGAATCTACAATGAGCAGTTCTTC.

The chain couples TRBV28 to TRBJ2-7; D remains ambiguous. Trimming took off 0 bases at V and 5 bases at J, with 14 bases between the two ends. Germline loops: CDR1 MDHEN, CDR2 SYDVKM. The length of the CDR3 is 15 residues. The CDR3 DNA reads as TGTGCCAGCAGTTTATGGGCACAATTGGGGAACGAGCAGTACTTC. This encodes CASSLWAQLGNEQYF.

The chain employs TRBV6-4 and TRBJ1-2; TRBD1 might be the D (5 bases). Germline CDR1 MRHNA, CDR2 SNTAGT. Between the trimmed V and J ends, which lost 5 bases and 8 bases, there was a span of 18 bases. The CDR3 sequence is 14 residues long. This CDR3 reads CASSPGTPGGGYTF. For the CDR3, the DNA is TGTGCCAGCAGTCCCGGGACCCCGGGAGGCGGCTACACCTTC.

This sequence joins TRBV10-2 and TRBJ2-1; D is unresolved. This CDR3 is built from 15 residues. In germline, CDR1 is WSHSY, CDR2 SAAADI. Trimming removed 2 bases from V and 2 bases from J, with 10 bases in between. The CDR3 DNA is TGCGCCAGCAGTGAGCGACCGGAGACCTACAATGAGCAGTTCTTC. Translating gives CASSERPETYNEQFF.

The CDR3 sequence: CASSPYSYSGNTIYF. CDR3 sequence (DNA): TGTGCCAGCAGTCCTTACTCCTACTCTGGAAACACCATATATTTT. The chain carries TRBV27 and TRBJ1-3; D is ambiguous. Germline-derived CDR1 and CDR2 are MNHEY and SMNVEV (reference sequence). V lost 5 bases and J 0 bases, leaving 11 bases between the germline ends. The CDR3 covers 15 residues.

The chain is built from TRBV2 and TRBJ2-3; possible D gene TRBD2, 5 bases. Germline CDR1 is SNHLY and CDR2 is FYNNEI. The V end was cut by 3 bases, the J end by 2 bases, with 15 bases between. This CDR3 contains 16 residues. CDR3 nucleotides: TGTGCCAGCAGTGACATTGGCGGGCCCGACACAGATACGCAGTATTTT. This translates into CASSDIGGPDTDTQYF.

This chain links TRBV5-1 with TRBJ1-2; D not certain. CDR1 and CDR2 from the germline V gene are SGHRS and YFSETQ. The CDR3 runs 14 residues. V was clipped by 4 bases and J by 0 bases, with 10 bases between them. CDR3 nucleotide sequence: TGCGCCAGCAGCCCAGACCTTGCTAACTATGGCTACACCTTC. Protein product: CASSPDLANYGYTF.

As concerns this clone: Other DNA sequences in the sample encode the same CDR3. The chain employs TRBV6-5 and TRBJ1-1; the D gene is possibly TRBD1 (5 bases). The CDR3 covers 11 residues. Trimming took off 5 bases at V and 4 bases at J, with 5 bases between the two ends. Germline V gene data show CDR1 as MNHEY and CDR2 as SVGAGI. The CDR3 DNA reads as TGTGCCAGCAGTCAGGGCACTGAAGCTTTCTTT. It is translated as CASSQGTEAFF.

The chain employs TRBV5-4 and TRBJ2-3; 10 nucleotides agree with TRBD1. Germline V gives CDR1 SGHNT, CDR2 YYREEE (reference sequence). The CDR3 is 15 residues long. The J segment lost 11 bases and the V segment lost 7 bases, leaving 16 bases of the junction unmatched. The CDR3 coding sequence is TGTGCCAGCCGCGAAGGGGGACAGGGGAGGGTAAGGCAGTATTTT. As protein: CASREGGQGRVRQYF.

The V and J genes are TRBV9 and TRBJ1-2; no firm D call. CDR3 length: 13 residues. V dropped 3 bases and J dropped 4 bases, with 10 bases sitting between them. CDR1 and CDR2 from the germline V gene are SGDLS and YYNGEE. CDR3 coding DNA: TGTGCCAGCAGCGCGCGGGTGGGCTATGGCTACACCTTC. This translates into CASSARVGYGYTF.

J is TRBJ1-6 and V is TRBV27; no reliable D call. This CDR3 has 12 residues. Germline V gene sequence: CDR1 MNHEY, CDR2 SMNVEV (reference sequence). V gave up 6 bases and J gave up 5 bases, with 5 bases separating them. The DNA for the CDR3 is TGTGCCAGCAGCCCCGATAATTCACCCCTCCACTTT. Protein product: CASSPDNSPLHF.

This chain joins TRBV18 and TRBJ2-2; 7 bases map to TRBD1. The junction had 2 bases not matched to a gene; V was cut back by 1 base and J by 3 bases. In germline, CDR1 is KGHSH, CDR2 LQKENI. This CDR3 contains 15 residues. The CDR3 region has the DNA TGTGCCAGCTCACCACGACAGGGAGACACCGGGGAGCTGTTTTTT. It encodes CASSPRQGDTGELFF.

This chain joins TRBV10-3 and TRBJ1-5, with no clear D. CDR3 size: 15 residues. The V and J ends lost 2 bases and 2 bases respectively, with 10 bases between them. Germline assignment: CDR1 ENHRY and CDR2 SYGVKD. The CDR3 is CAISEGRSRNQPQHF. The CDR3 DNA reads TGTGCCATCAGTGAGGGCAGATCGCGCAATCAGCCCCAGCATTTT.

The sample holds a few counts of this clone. Other DNA sequences from this sample encode an identical CDR3 as well. The V and J genes are TRBV15 and TRBJ2-7; D is possibly TRBD2 (6 bases). Germline V gene data show CDR1 as LNHNV and CDR2 as YYDKDF (reference sequence). The CDR3 has 16 residues. Trimming removed 0 bases at V and 0 bases at J, with 12 bases between. CDR3: CATSRDRTSSSYEQYF. The CDR3 DNA reads TGTGCCACCAGCAGAGATCGTACTAGCAGCTCCTACGAGCAGTACTTC.

The gene calls are TRBV9 and TRBJ1-3, with D possibly matching TRBD1 (5 bases). Between the trimmed V and J ends, which lost 5 bases and 0 bases, there was a span of 12 bases. The CDR3 extends over 15 amino acids. Germline CDR1 SGDLS, CDR2 YYNGEE. CDR3 sequence reads: CASSRGADSGNTIYF. CDR3 DNA: TGTGCCAGCAGTAGGGGAGCGGACTCTGGAAACACCATATATTTT.

The chain employs TRBV29-1 and TRBJ2-7; D is unclear. Trimming shortened V by 1 base and J by 4 bases, and 17 bases separated the two germline ends. The CDR3 is 15 amino acids. The germline gives CDR1 SQVTM, CDR2 ANQGSEA. The CDR3 nucleotides are TGCAGCGTTGAAGGGATATCGGGTGGACGGTACGAGCAGTACTTC. Its translation: CSVEGISGGRYEQYF.

The chain combines TRBV28 with TRBJ2-1; a weak D match, TRBD2 (6 bases). Germline V CDR1 and CDR2: MDHEN, SYDVKM. Trimming shortened V by 8 bases and J by 7 bases, and 12 bases separated the two germline ends. The CDR3 extends over 12 amino acids. CDR3 protein: CASGTGLNEQFF. CDR3 bases: TGTGCCAGCGGGACTGGCCTTAATGAGCAGTTCTTC.

This clone was picked up a small number of times. The genes are TRBV16 and TRBJ2-7; D ambiguous. CDR1 and CDR2 (germline): KGHSY, FQNENV. The CDR3 covers 11 residues. Trimming shortened V by 2 bases and J by 3 bases, and 2 bases separated the two germline ends. CDR3 amino acids: CASSQGYEQYF. The CDR3 nucleotides are TGTGCCAGCAGCCAAGGCTACGAGCAGTACTTC.

The chain uses TRBV5-5 and TRBJ2-1, with TRBD2 matching 8 bases. Trimming at V came to 4 bases and at J to 4 bases, leaving 10 bases not matched to a gene. CDR3 length: 16 residues. Germline CDR1 is SGHKS and CDR2 is YYEKEE (reference sequence). As DNA, the CDR3 is TGTGCCAGCAGCCCGGACTTAGCGGGATCTTACAATGAGCAGTTCTTC. This gives the protein CASSPDLAGSYNEQFF.

V and J are TRBV28 and TRBJ1-2; possible D gene TRBD1, 6 bases. The V gene lost 7 bases and the J gene lost 0 bases, with 12 bases spanning the gap. The CDR3 is made up of 14 amino acids. The V gene's germline CDR1 is MDHEN and CDR2 SYDVKM. This chain's CDR3 is CASTRRGSNYGYTF. CDR3 in DNA: TGTGCCAGCACACGCAGGGGCTCTAACTATGGCTACACCTTC.

V usage is TRBV7-6 and J usage is TRBJ2-7, with 8 bases fitting TRBD2. Trimming took 5 bases from V and 4 from J; bases not matched to a gene: 10. Germline V CDR1 and CDR2: SGHVS, FNYEAQ. The CDR3 runs to 15 residues. CDR3 nucleotide sequence: TGTGCCAGCAGCCGGCAAGCGGGAGAAAGGTACGAGCAGTACTTC. Its translation: CASSRQAGERYEQYF. The complete variable domain, with remaining parts taken from reference TRBV7-6 and TRBJ2-7, reads GAGVSQSPRYKVTKRGQDVALRCDPISGHVSLYWYRQALGQGPEFLTYFNYEAQQDKSGLPNDRFSAERPEGSISTLTIQRTEQRDSAMYRCASSRQAGERYEQYFGPGTRLTVT.

The rearrangement joins TRBV7-9 to TRBJ1-4, with 7 bases lining up with TRBD1. Per the germline V gene, CDR1 is SEHNR and CDR2 is FQNEAQ (reference sequence). V dropped 5 bases and J dropped 3; count of bases not matched to a gene: 3. The CDR3 totals 14 residues. CDR3 amino acids: CASSPGTANEKLFF. CDR3 in DNA: TGTGCCAGCAGCCCCGGGACAGCTAATGAAAAACTGTTTTTT. Full variable domain (rest looked up from reference TRBV7-9 and TRBJ1-4): DTGVSQNPRHKITKRGQNVTFRCDPISEHNRLYWYRQTLGQGPEFLTYFQNEAQLEKSRLLSDRFSAERPKGSFSTLEIQRTEQGDSAMYLCASSPGTANEKLFFGSGTQLSVL.

The genes are TRBV5-1 and TRBJ1-3; D not resolved. The germline V gene encodes CDR1 SGHRS and CDR2 YFSETQ. The CDR3 covers 14 residues. V lost 0 bases to trimming and J lost 0 bases, with 4 bases between them. CDR3 sequence (DNA): TGCGCCAGCAGCTTGGCTGACTCTGGAAACACCATATATTTT. Translating it yields CASSLADSGNTIYF.

The rearrangement joins TRBV5-5 to TRBJ1-5, with 9 bases that match TRBD1. CDR1 SGHKS and CDR2 YYEKEE come from the germline V gene (reference sequence). The CDR3 spans 15 residues. The trim removed 4 bases at V and 3 bases at J, leaving 5 bases unmatched. The CDR3 protein is CASSMGTGNNQPQHF. The CDR3 DNA is TGTGCCAGCAGCATGGGGACAGGGAACAATCAGCCCCAGCATTTT.

The chain employs TRBV9 and TRBJ2-1, with D tentatively TRBD2 (5 bases). The CDR3 totals 12 residues. V lost 10 bases and J 8 bases, leaving 16 bases between the germline ends. Germline CDR1 SGDLS, CDR2 YYNGEE. The DNA for the CDR3 is TGTGCCTCCCAACGGGGATTCGATGAGCAGTTCTTC. Protein product: CASQRGFDEQFF.